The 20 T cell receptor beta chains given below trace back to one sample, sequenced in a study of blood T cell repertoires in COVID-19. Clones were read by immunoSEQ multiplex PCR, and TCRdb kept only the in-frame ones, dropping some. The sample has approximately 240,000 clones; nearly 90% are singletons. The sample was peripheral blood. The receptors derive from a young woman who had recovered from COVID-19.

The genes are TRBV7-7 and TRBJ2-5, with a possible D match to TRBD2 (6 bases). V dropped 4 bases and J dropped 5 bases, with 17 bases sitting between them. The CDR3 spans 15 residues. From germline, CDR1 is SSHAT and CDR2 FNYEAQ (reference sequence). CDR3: CASSSGRGSRETQYF. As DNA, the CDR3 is TGTGCCAGCAGCTCCGGGCGGGGTAGCCGCGAGACCCAGTACTTC.

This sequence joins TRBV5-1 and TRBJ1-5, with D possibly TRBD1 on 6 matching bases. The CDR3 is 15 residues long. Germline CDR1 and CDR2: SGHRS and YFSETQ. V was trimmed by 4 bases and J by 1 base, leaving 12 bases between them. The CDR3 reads CASSLGQYSNQPQHF. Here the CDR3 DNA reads TGCGCCAGCAGCCTCGGACAGTACAGCAATCAGCCCCAGCATTTT.

CDR3 DNA: TGTGCCAGCAGTTACCCCGACCGACTGCCAGGGGGCTACACCTTC. This codes for CASSYPDRLPGGYTF. The chain uses TRBV28 and TRBJ1-2; the D gene is possibly TRBD1 (5 bases). CDR1 is MDHEN, CDR2 SYDVKM, per germline. V was trimmed by 4 bases and J by 8 bases, leaving 20 bases between them. This CDR3 spans 15 amino acids.

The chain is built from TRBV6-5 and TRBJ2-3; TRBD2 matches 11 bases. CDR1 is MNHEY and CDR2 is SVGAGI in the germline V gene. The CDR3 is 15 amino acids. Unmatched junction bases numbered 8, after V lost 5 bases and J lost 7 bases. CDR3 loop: CASSQTSGSIYTQYF. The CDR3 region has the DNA TGTGCCAGCAGTCAAACTAGCGGGAGTATATATACGCAGTATTTT.

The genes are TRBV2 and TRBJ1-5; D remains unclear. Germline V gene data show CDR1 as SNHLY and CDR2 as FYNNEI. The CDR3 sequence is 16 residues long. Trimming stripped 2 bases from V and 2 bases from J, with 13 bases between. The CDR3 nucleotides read TGTGCCAGCAGTGAACGGGGATCTTACGGCAATCAGCCCCAGCATTTT. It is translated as CASSERGSYGNQPQHF. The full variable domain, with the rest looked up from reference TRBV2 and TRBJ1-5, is EPEVTQTPSHQVTQMGQEVILRCVPISNHLYFYWYRQILGQKVEFLVSFYNNEISEKSEIFDDQFSVERPDGSNFTLKIRSTKLEDSAMYFCASSERGSYGNQPQHFGDGTRLSIL.

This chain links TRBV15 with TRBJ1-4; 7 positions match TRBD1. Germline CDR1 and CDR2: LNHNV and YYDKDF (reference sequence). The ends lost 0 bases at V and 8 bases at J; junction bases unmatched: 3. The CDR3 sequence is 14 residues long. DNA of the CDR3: TGTGCCACCAGCAGAGATCAACAGGGGGAAAAACTGTTTTTT. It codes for CATSRDQQGEKLFF.

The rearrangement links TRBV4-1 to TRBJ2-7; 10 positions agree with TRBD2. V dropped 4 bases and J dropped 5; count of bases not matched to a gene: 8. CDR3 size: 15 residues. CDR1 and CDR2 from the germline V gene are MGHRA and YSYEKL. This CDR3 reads CASSPGSGRPHEQYF. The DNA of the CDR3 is TGCGCCAGCAGCCCAGGTAGCGGGAGGCCCCACGAGCAGTACTTC.

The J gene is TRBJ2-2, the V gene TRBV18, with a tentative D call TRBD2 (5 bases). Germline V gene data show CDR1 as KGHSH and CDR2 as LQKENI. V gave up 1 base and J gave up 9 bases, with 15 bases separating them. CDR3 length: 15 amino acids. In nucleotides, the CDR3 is TGTGCCAGCTCACCACAGGCCGGGATCGTCTGGGAGCTGTTTTTT. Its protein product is CASSPQAGIVWELFF.

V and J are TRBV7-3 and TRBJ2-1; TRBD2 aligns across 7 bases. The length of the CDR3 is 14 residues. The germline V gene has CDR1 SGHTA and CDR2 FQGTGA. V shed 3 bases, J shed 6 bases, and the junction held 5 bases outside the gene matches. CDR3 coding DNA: TGTGCCAGCAGCTTCGGCGGGAGTGGCAATGAGCAGTTCTTC. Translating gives CASSFGGSGNEQFF.

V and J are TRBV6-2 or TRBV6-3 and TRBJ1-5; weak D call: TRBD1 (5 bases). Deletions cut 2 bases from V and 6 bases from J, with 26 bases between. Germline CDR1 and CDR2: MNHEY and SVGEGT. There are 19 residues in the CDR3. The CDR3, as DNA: TGTGCCAGCAGTTACAGTGATTGGTGGCAGGGAGTGCGGGGTCAGCCCCAGCATTTT. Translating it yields CASSYSDWWQGVRGQPQHF.

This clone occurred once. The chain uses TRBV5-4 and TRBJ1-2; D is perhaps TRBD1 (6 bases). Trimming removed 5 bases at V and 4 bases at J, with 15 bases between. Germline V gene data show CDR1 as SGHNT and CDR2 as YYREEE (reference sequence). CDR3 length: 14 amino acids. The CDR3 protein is CASRRETGTYGYTF. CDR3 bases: TGTGCCAGCAGGCGTGAGACAGGAACCTATGGCTACACCTTC.

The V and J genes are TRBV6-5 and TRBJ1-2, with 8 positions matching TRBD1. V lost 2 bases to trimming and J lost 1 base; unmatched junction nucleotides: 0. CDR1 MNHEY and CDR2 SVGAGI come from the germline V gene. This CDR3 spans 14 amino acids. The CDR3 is CASSYTGGNYGYTF. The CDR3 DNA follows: TGTGCCAGCAGTTACACAGGGGGTAACTATGGCTACACCTTC.

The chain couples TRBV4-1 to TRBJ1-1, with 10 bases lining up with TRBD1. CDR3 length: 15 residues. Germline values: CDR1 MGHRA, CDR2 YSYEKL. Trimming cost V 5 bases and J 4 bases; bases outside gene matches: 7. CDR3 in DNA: TGCGCCAGCAGCGACGACAGGGGGCTGAGCACTGAAGCTTTCTTT. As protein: CASSDDRGLSTEAFF.

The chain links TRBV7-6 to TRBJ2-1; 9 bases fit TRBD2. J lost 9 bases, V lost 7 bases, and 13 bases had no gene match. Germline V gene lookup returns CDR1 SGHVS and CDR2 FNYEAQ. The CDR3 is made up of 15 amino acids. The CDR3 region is CASTPESGGSTEQFF. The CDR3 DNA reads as TGTGCCAGCACCCCTGAGAGCGGGGGGTCGACTGAGCAGTTCTTC.

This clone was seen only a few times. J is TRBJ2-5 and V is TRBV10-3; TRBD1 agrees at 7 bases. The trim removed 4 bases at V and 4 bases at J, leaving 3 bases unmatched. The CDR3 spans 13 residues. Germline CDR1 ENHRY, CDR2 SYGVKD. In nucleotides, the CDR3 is TGTGCCATCAGTGGGGACAGATTAGAGACCCAGTACTTC. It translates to CAISGDRLETQYF.

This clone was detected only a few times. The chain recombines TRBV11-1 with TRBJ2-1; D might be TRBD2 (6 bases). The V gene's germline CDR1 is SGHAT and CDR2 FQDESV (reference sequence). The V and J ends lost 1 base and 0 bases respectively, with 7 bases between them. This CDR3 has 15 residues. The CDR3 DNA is TGTGCCAGCAGCTTAGGACTAGTCTCCTACAATGAGCAGTTCTTC. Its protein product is CASSLGLVSYNEQFF.

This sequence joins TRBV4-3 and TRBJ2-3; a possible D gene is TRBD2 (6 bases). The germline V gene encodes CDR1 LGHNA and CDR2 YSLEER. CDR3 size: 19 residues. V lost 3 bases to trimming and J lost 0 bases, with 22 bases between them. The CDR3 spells CASSQLSPIGTYSTDTQYF. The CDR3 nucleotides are TGCGCCAGCAGCCAGCTCTCTCCAATCGGGACTTACAGCACAGATACGCAGTATTTT.

CDR3 region: CASSQEAGGTDTQYF. The CDR3 bases are TGTGCCAGCAGCCAAGAAGCGGGGGGCACAGATACGCAGTATTTT. The rearrangement links TRBV4-2 to TRBJ2-3; 8 bases align to TRBD2. The germline CDR1 and CDR2 sequences are LGHNA and YNFKEQ. J gave up 1 base and V 0 bases, and 0 bases lay outside the gene matches. The CDR3 totals 15 residues.

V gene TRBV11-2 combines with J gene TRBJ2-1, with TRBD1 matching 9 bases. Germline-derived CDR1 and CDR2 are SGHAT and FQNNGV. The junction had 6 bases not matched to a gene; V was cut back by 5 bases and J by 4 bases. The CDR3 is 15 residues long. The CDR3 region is CASSITGTGYNEQFF. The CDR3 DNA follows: TGTGCCAGCAGCATCACCGGGACAGGGTACAATGAGCAGTTCTTC.

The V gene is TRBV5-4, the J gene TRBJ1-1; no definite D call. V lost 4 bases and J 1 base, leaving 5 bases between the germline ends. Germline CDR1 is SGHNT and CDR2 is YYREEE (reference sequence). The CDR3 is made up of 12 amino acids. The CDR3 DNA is TGTGCCAGCAGCCCCGGGAACACTGAAGCTTTCTTT. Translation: CASSPGNTEAFF. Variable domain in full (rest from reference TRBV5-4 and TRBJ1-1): ETGVTQSPTHLIKTRGQQVTLRCSSQSGHNTVSWYQQALGQGPQFIFQYYREEENGRGNFPPRFSGLQFPNYSSELNVNALELDDSALYLCASSPGNTEAFFGQGTRLTVV.